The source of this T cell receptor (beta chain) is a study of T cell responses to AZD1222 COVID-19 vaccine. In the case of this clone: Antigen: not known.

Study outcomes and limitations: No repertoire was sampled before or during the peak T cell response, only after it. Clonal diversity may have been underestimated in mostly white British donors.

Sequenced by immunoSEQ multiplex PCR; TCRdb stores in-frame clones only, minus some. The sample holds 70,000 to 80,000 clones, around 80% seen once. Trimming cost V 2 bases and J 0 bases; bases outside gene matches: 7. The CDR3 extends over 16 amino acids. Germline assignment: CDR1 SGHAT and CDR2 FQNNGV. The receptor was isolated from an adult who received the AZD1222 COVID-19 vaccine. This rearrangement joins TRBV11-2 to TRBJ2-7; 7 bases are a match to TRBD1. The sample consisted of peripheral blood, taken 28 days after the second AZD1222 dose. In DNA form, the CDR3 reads TGTGCCAGCAGCTTAACCGGGACAGCGTACTCCTACGAGCAGTACTTC. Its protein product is CASSLTGTAYSYEQYF.